The rows below give T cell receptor beta chains drawn from one sample of a study of shared clonotypes between healthy human individuals. Sequencing used immunoSEQ multiplex PCR; TCRdb keeps in-frame clones, though not all of them. This table holds about 380,000 clones, 96% found once. The sequenced sample consisted of memory CD8+ T cells sorted from blood. These receptors originate from a man under 40 in good health. Both conserved end residues are part of each CDR3. A D gene is named only where the DNA matches it firmly. Where a row states a size, it is once, few, many or the class of an expanded clone; other rows omit it.

v_call	j_call	d_call	clone_size	cdr3_nt	cdr3_aa
TRBV20-1	TRBJ1-1	TRBD1	NA	TGCAGTGCTAGAACAGGGGCTGAAGCTTTCTTT	CSARTGAEAFF
TRBV28	TRBJ1-4	NA	NA	TGTGCCACACAGGCCCCGGGGGTAGGACTGTTTTTT	CATQAPGVGLFF
TRBV19	TRBJ2-1	TRBD1	once	TGTGCCAGTAGTACGGGACAGGTAAAGAGTGAGCAGTTCTTC	CASSTGQVKSEQFF
TRBV5-1	TRBJ2-3	NA	NA	TGCGCCAGCAGCTTCCCCTGGGGGACAGATACGCAGTATTTT	CASSFPWGTDTQYF
TRBV6-1	TRBJ1-2	NA	NA	TGTGCCAGCAGTGAAGCCGGCGGGAGCTATGGCTACACCTTC	CASSEAGGSYGYTF
TRBV30	TRBJ2-3	NA	NA	TGTGCCTGGAGTGTTATTTTTTTGGGGGACACGCAGTATTTT	CAWSVIFLGDTQYF
TRBV7-6	TRBJ2-1	NA	NA	TGTGCCAGCAGCTTTGTTCAGGGCTCCTACAATGAGCAGTTCTTC	CASSFVQGSYNEQFF
TRBV2	TRBJ2-7	TRBD1	NA	TGTGCCAGCAGTCCGAAGGGGGGACAGGGCTACGAGCAGTACTTC	CASSPKGGQGYEQYF
TRBV2	TRBJ2-6	TRBD1	NA	TGTGCCAGCAGCGTCAGACAGGGGACTGGGGCCAACGTCCTGACTTTC	CASSVRQGTGANVLTF
TRBV10-3	TRBJ2-3	TRBD2	NA	TGTGCCATCAGTGTAGCGGGGGGCCCAGATACGCAGTATTTT	CAISVAGGPDTQYF
TRBV30	TRBJ1-1	NA	NA	TGTGCCTGGTTTGAGGGGGGTTCGCGCACTGAAGCTTTCTTT	CAWFEGGSRTEAFF
TRBV30	TRBJ1-2	NA	NA	TGTGCCTGGAGTGTAACTAGGGTGGCAGGGCTCTTGCATGGCTACACCTTC	CAWSVTRVAGLLHGYTF
TRBV7-2	TRBJ2-3	TRBD1	NA	TGTGCCAGCAGCTTCGACAGGGGTACAGATACGCAGTATTTT	CASSFDRGTDTQYF
TRBV30	TRBJ2-7	TRBD2	NA	TGTGCCTGGAGTACATTGGGGAGCGGGAGTTACGAGCAGTACTTC	CAWSTLGSGSYEQYF
TRBV6-5	TRBJ2-2	NA	NA	TGTGCCAGCACCTTATGGGGGGAGAACACCGGGGAGCTGTTTTTT	CASTLWGENTGELFF
TRBV11-2	TRBJ1-5	NA	NA	TGTGCCAGCAGCCCAAACCAGGGAGGCAATCAGCCCCAGCATTTT	CASSPNQGGNQPQHF
TRBV28	TRBJ1-2	NA	few	TGTGCCAGCAGTTTTCGGGCTAACTATGGCTACACCTTC	CASSFRANYGYTF
TRBV19	TRBJ2-2	TRBD2	NA	TGTGCCAGTAGTATAGTGCGGGAGGGGTGGAACACCGGGGAGCTGTTTTTT	CASSIVREGWNTGELFF
TRBV27	TRBJ2-1	NA	NA	TGTGCCAGCAGTTTATCATGGGCGGGAACGACTGAGCAGTTCTTC	CASSLSWAGTTEQFF
TRBV27	TRBJ2-3	TRBD2	NA	TGTGCCAGCAGTTTCCAACTAGCGGGGGTCACAGATACGCAGTATTTT	CASSFQLAGVTDTQYF
TRBV12-5	TRBJ2-3	TRBD2	NA	TGTGCTAGTGGTTTGTCCGGACTAGCGGGAATTCTCCCAGATACGCAGTATTTT	CASGLSGLAGILPDTQYF
TRBV2	TRBJ2-5	NA	NA	TGTGCCAGCAGGAAGACAGGCGGGACCCAAGAGACCCAGTACTTC	CASRKTGGTQETQYF
TRBV5-8	TRBJ2-4	NA	NA	TGTGCCAGCAGCTTCCCCGGTCTAGCCAAAAACATTCAGTACTTC	CASSFPGLAKNIQYF
TRBV28	TRBJ1-3	NA	NA	TGTGCCAGCCATGGCTCTCCCTCTGGAAACACCATATATTTT	CASHGSPSGNTIYF
TRBV10-1	TRBJ2-3	TRBD2	few	TGCGCCAGCAGTGAGACTAGCGGGAGCACAGATACGCAGTATTTT	CASSETSGSTDTQYF
TRBV28	TRBJ1-3	NA	NA	TGTGCCAGCAGCGAGTCTGGAAACACCATATATTTT	CASSESGNTIYF
TRBV27	TRBJ2-1	NA	NA	TGTGCCAGCAGTTTATCCGGGCCTTACAATGAGCAGTTCTTC	CASSLSGPYNEQFF
TRBV28	TRBJ2-5	TRBD1	NA	TGTGCCAGCACTAAACCAAGGGGACAGTCCCCAGAGACCCAGTACTTC	CASTKPRGQSPETQYF
TRBV19	TRBJ2-2	TRBD2	once	TGTGCCAGTAGTCCAAGACTAGCGGGGACCGGGGAGCTGTTTTTT	CASSPRLAGTGELFF
TRBV19	TRBJ2-3	NA	once	TGTGCCAGTAGTATTGTGGGCACAGATACGCAGTATTTT	CASSIVGTDTQYF
TRBV30	TRBJ1-3	NA	NA	TGTGCCTGGAGTGTACGGGGGAACTCTGGAAACACCATATATTTT	CAWSVRGNSGNTIYF
TRBV28	TRBJ1-2	NA	NA	TGTGCCAGCAGTTTAGGAATCCGTGACTACACCTTC	CASSLGIRDYTF
TRBV5-1	TRBJ2-2	NA	NA	TGCGCCAGCAGCTTGGTTGCAGGGGTGAGGACCGGGGAGCTGTTTTTT	CASSLVAGVRTGELFF
TRBV2	TRBJ1-4	TRBD1	once	TGTGCCAGCAGTGATTTTCGGGACAGGGTTGCGGGTATGGCAAAACTGTTTTTT	CASSDFRDRVAGMAKLFF
TRBV18	TRBJ2-7	NA	NA	TGTGCCAGCTCACCACAGACTTCCTACGAGCAGTACTTC	CASSPQTSYEQYF
TRBV2	TRBJ2-7	TRBD2	once	TGTGCCAGCAGTCTTCTAGCGGAATCCTACGAGCAGTACTTC	CASSLLAESYEQYF
TRBV2	TRBJ2-7	TRBD2	NA	TGTGCCAGCAGGGGGGTAGGAGCTAGCGGTTACTACGAGCAGTACTTC	CASRGVGASGYYEQYF
TRBV4-1	TRBJ2-2	NA	NA	TGCGCCAGCAGCCAAGTGGGTCTAATCTTCCGGGAGCTGTTTTTT	CASSQVGLIFRELFF
TRBV5-5	TRBJ2-3	NA	NA	TGTGCCAGCAGCTTGAGGGGGGGAATAGATACGCAGTATTTT	CASSLRGGIDTQYF
TRBV28	TRBJ1-5	NA	NA	TGTGCCAGCAGTTTCAATCGACAGTTCCTTCAGCCCCAGCATTTT	CASSFNRQFLQPQHF
TRBV25-1	TRBJ1-1	NA	NA	TGTGCCAGCAGACGGTCCGGGAACACTGAAGCTTTCTTT	CASRRSGNTEAFF
TRBV9	TRBJ1-5	TRBD1	NA	TGTGCCAGCAGCCGGACAGGGGGAAGCAATCAGCCCCAGCATTTT	CASSRTGGSNQPQHF
TRBV19	TRBJ2-6	TRBD1	NA	TGTGCCAGTGGGGACAGGGGTGATGGGGCCAACGTCCTGACTTTC	CASGDRGDGANVLTF
TRBV19	TRBJ2-7	TRBD1	NA	TGTGCCAGTAGTATCGGACAGGGCTACGAGCAGTACTTC	CASSIGQGYEQYF
TRBV5-1	TRBJ1-2	TRBD1	NA	TGCGCCAGCAGCCAGGACAGGGCTTGGGGCTACACCTTC	CASSQDRAWGYTF
TRBV27	TRBJ2-7	TRBD1	NA	TGTGCCAGCAGAATGGGACAGCGAAGGGAGTACGAGCAGTACTTC	CASRMGQRREYEQYF
TRBV7-8	TRBJ2-1	TRBD2	NA	TGTGCCAGCAGCTTAGTACTAGCGGGAGATGAGCAGTTCTTC	CASSLVLAGDEQFF
TRBV2	TRBJ2-7	NA	NA	TGTGCCAGCAGTGAGGGACGACAGGTTCCCGAGCAGTACTTC	CASSEGRQVPEQYF
TRBV30	TRBJ2-5	TRBD2	NA	TGTGCCTGGAGTGTACTAGCGGGAGGCCCTTTGTACTTC	CAWSVLAGGPLYF
TRBV30	TRBJ2-1	TRBD2	NA	TGTGCCTGGAGAGGGAGGGTTCGGAATGAGCAGTTCTTC	CAWRGRVRNEQFF
TRBV19	TRBJ2-1	TRBD2	NA	TGTGCCAGTAGTATCCCGGCGGGAGTTTTTAGTGAGCAGTTCTTC	CASSIPAGVFSEQFF
TRBV19	TRBJ2-2	NA	once	TGTGCCAGTACCCCTCGCCTCGGCACCGGGGAGCTGTTTTTT	CASTPRLGTGELFF
TRBV7-9	TRBJ1-3	NA	NA	TGTGCCAGCAGCTTCAGTAGCTCTGGAAACACCATATATTTT	CASSFSSSGNTIYF
TRBV19	TRBJ1-1	TRBD1	NA	TGTGCCAGTACTCGGACAGGGATTGAAGCTTTCTTT	CASTRTGIEAFF
TRBV28	TRBJ2-7	NA	few	TGTGCCAGCAGTTCTGCGGGCCTCACCTACGAGCAGTACTTC	CASSSAGLTYEQYF
TRBV7-8	TRBJ2-2	NA	NA	TGTGCCAGCAGCTTGGGACGGGGGGAGCTGTTTTTT	CASSLGRGELFF
TRBV29-1	TRBJ2-5	TRBD1	NA	TGCAGCGTTGGTGGGACAGGGGATGAGACCCAGTACTTC	CSVGGTGDETQYF
TRBV5-6	TRBJ2-7	NA	NA	TGTGCCAGCAGCCCTACCGGGTCTCTTCTGGGGGAGCAGTACTTC	CASSPTGSLLGEQYF
TRBV7-9	TRBJ2-7	TRBD2	NA	TGTGCCAGCAGCTTAGGAGGCGGGAGCGTCGAGCAGTACTTC	CASSLGGGSVEQYF
TRBV6-1	TRBJ2-3	NA	NA	TGTGCCAGCGATCAGGGCGTGGGAACAGATACGCAGTATTTT	CASDQGVGTDTQYF